This T cell receptor beta chain derives from a study of blood T cell repertoires in COVID-19. In the original workflow: Nucleated cell counts were estimated from reference gene primer amplification. Sequenced by immunoSEQ multiplex PCR; TCRdb stores in-frame clones only, minus some. V and J calls and clone size are given by that table; D and trimming were obtained from the DNA. There are 300,000 to 350,000 clones in the sample; 80% to 90% occur only once, and more than 2% lies in the top ten. Donors were grouped by their self-reported clinical history. This CDR3 is built from 15 residues. Germline CDR1 reads SGHRS; CDR2 reads YFSETQ. The V segment lost 8 bases and the J segment 5 bases; nucleotides outside the gene matches: 11.

The sequenced sample consisted of PBMCs or T cells enriched from blood (not recorded which). This chain links TRBV5-1 with TRBJ2-5; 11 bases fit TRBD1. This clonotype originated in a man aged 30-40 years who had recovered from COVID-19. CDR3 in DNA: TGCGCCAGGGCTGAGGGACAGGGGGGTGTGGAGACCCAGTACTTC. This codes for CARAEGQGGVETQYF.